The 32 T cell receptor beta chains in this list originate from one sample, sequenced in a study of STAT5B mutations in CD4+ large granular lymphocyte leukemia. Method: immunoSEQ multiplex PCR; TCRdb's copy keeps in-frame clones and lacks some. The table shows about 25,000 clones, with around 86% occurring only once. The material sequenced was CD4+ T cells from blood buffy coats. Every receptor here comes from a human donor in good health.

The rearrangement uses TRBV18 and TRBJ2-2, with D perhaps matching TRBD1 (5 bases). CDR3 size: 16 residues. Between the trimmed V and J ends, which lost 2 bases and 2 bases, there was a span of 12 bases. Germline V gene data show CDR1 as KGHSH and CDR2 as LQKENI. The CDR3 DNA sequence: TGTGCCAGCTCACCAGCAGGGCCGAGAAACACCGGGGAGCTGTTTTTT. It yields the protein CASSPAGPRNTGELFF. Supplemented by reference TRBV18 and TRBJ2-2, the full variable domain reads NAGVMQNPRHLVRRRGQEARLRCSPMKGHSHVYWYRQLPEEGLKFMVYLQKENIIDESGMPKERFSAEFPKEGPSILRIQQVVRGDSAAYFCASSPAGPRNTGELFFGEGSRLTVL.

This chain connects TRBV5-6 to TRBJ1-2; D gene uncertain. V was cut by 4 bases and J by 2 bases, with 15 bases left in between. The CDR3 covers 15 residues. CDR1 is SGHDT and CDR2 is YYEEEE in the germline V gene. The CDR3 sequence is CASSTQISGNYGYTF. The CDR3 DNA follows: TGTGCCAGCAGCACACAGATTTCGGGAAACTATGGCTACACCTTC. The full variable domain, rest sourced from reference TRBV5-6 and TRBJ1-2, is DAGVTQSPTHLIKTRGQQVTLRCSPKSGHDTVSWYQQALGQGPQFIFQYYEEEERQRGNFPDRFSGHQFPNYSSELNVNALLLGDSALYLCASSTQISGNYGYTFGSGTRLTVV.

The chain recombines TRBV5-1 with TRBJ2-5; 11 bases match TRBD2. This CDR3 region has 14 residues. Germline loops: CDR1 SGHRS, CDR2 YFSETQ. V lost 1 base to trimming and J lost 5 bases; unmatched junction nucleotides: 1. The CDR3 sequence: CASSLTSGSETQYF. The CDR3 bases are TGCGCCAGCAGCTTGACTAGCGGGAGCGAGACCCAGTACTTC.

The rearrangement uses TRBV4-3 and TRBJ2-1, with 14 positions matching TRBD2. CDR1 is LGHNA and CDR2 is YSLEER in the germline V gene. V lost 5 bases and J lost 3; bases outside the gene matches: 9. The CDR3 sequence is 18 residues long. This chain's CDR3 is CASSKGLAGDRLYNEQFF. The DNA of the CDR3 is TGCGCCAGCAGCAAGGGACTAGCGGGAGATCGACTCTACAATGAGCAGTTCTTC.

The V and J genes are TRBV19 and TRBJ1-3, with unresolved D. CDR3 length equals 17 residues. Trimming pared 11 bases from V and 5 bases from J, leaving 28 bases between. Germline V gene data show CDR1 as LNHDA and CDR2 as SQIVND (reference sequence). The CDR3 nucleotides read TGTGCCTCTAGGCCGACGAATGTGGCGGCAACTAGAAACACCATATATTTT. As protein: CASRPTNVAATRNTIYF.

This clone appeared a single time. The DNA for the CDR3 is TGTGCCAGCATTTCAGCGGGGATACACCCATCAGAGACCCAGTACTTC. Its protein is CASISAGIHPSETQYF. The genes are TRBV28 and TRBJ2-5; 7 positions match TRBD2. Germline CDR1 is MDHEN and CDR2 is SYDVKM. Germline trimming cut 7 bases from V and 4 bases from J; bases unmatched to any gene: 15. The CDR3 sequence is 16 residues long.

The chain recombines TRBV5-1 with TRBJ2-5; 7 bases fit TRBD1. CDR3 size: 14 residues. V lost 4 bases and J lost 3; bases outside the gene matches: 6. The germline V gene has CDR1 SGHRS and CDR2 YFSETQ. Written as DNA, the CDR3 is TGCGCCAGCAGCCCGTGGACAGGAGAAGAGACCCAGTACTTC. This sequence encodes CASSPWTGEETQYF.

In its sample, this clone was seen once. The chain is built from TRBV28 and TRBJ2-3, with a possible D match to TRBD1 (6 bases). V was pared by 2 bases and J by 1 base, with 16 bases between. Germline loops: CDR1 MDHEN, CDR2 SYDVKM. The length of the CDR3 is 17 residues. CDR3 nucleotides: TGTGCCAGCAGTTTACCGCGTAACAGGGCACGCACAGATACGCAGTATTTT. It specifies CASSLPRNRARTDTQYF. The variable domain in full, with the rest retrieved from reference TRBV28 and TRBJ2-3, is DVKVTQSSRYLVKRTGEKVFLECVQDMDHENMFWYRQDPGLGLRLIYFSYDVKMKEKGDIPEGYSVSREKKERFSLILESASTNQTSMYLCASSLPRNRARTDTQYFGPGTRLTVL.

The chain combines TRBV19 with TRBJ1-1, with TRBD1 identical over 10 bases. From germline, CDR1 is LNHDA and CDR2 SQIVND (reference sequence). The V gene end was trimmed by 3 bases and the J gene end by 5 bases; junction bases not matched to a gene: 9. CDR3 length: 16 residues. The CDR3 sequence is CASSILKGQGETEAFF. In nucleotides, the CDR3 is TGTGCCAGTAGTATTCTAAAAGGACAGGGGGAGACTGAAGCTTTCTTT.

The J gene is TRBJ2-2, the V gene TRBV5-5; 7 nucleotides align to TRBD1. The trim removed 4 bases at V and 9 bases at J, leaving 6 bases unmatched. The CDR3 sequence is 13 residues long. Germline CDR1 reads SGHKS; CDR2 reads YYEKEE (reference sequence). The CDR3 spells CASSQDRPRELFF. CDR3 in DNA: TGTGCCAGCAGCCAGGACAGGCCCCGGGAGCTGTTTTTT. The full variable domain, completed using reference TRBV5-5 and TRBJ2-2, is DAGVTQSPTHLIKTRGQQVTLRCSPISGHKSVSWYQQVLGQGPQFIFQYYEKEERGRGNFPDRFSARQFPNYSSELNVNALLLGDSALYLCASSQDRPRELFFGEGSRLTVL.

This chain uses TRBV5-1 with TRBJ1-1; 7 nucleotides match TRBD1. Germline CDR1 and CDR2: SGHRS and YFSETQ. The V and J ends lost 4 bases and 0 bases, in that order; junction bases with no gene match: 6. CDR3 length: 15 residues. CDR3 DNA sequence: TGCGCCAGCAGCGGAACCGGGACAGTGAACACTGAAGCTTTCTTT. Protein sequence: CASSGTGTVNTEAFF.

V is TRBV28 and J is TRBJ2-2, with D possibly TRBD2 on 5 matching bases. Germline assignment: CDR1 MDHEN and CDR2 SYDVKM. The CDR3 is made up of 16 amino acids. V was shortened by 4 bases and J by 1 base, with 13 bases between the two germline ends. CDR3 sequence: CASSSPGKGNTGELFF. CDR3 nucleotide sequence: TGTGCCAGCAGTTCCCCCGGGAAGGGGAACACCGGGGAGCTGTTTTTT.

The chain employs TRBV13 and TRBJ2-5; 7 nucleotides agree with TRBD2. CDR3 length: 15 amino acids. In germline, CDR1 is PRHDT, CDR2 FYEKMQ (reference sequence). The ends lost 5 bases at V and 5 bases at J; junction bases unmatched: 11. CDR3 nucleotide sequence: TGTGCCAGCAGCCCCTCCGGGGGGACGAAGGAGACCCAGTACTTC. Protein sequence: CASSPSGGTKETQYF.

V and J are TRBV6-5 and TRBJ2-7; a weak D match, TRBD1 (5 bases). There are 13 residues in the CDR3. Germline CDR1 MNHEY, CDR2 SVGAGI. V was pared by 7 bases and J by 4 bases, with 14 bases between. The CDR3 spells CASNPGLGYEQYF. CDR3 DNA sequence: TGTGCCAGCAACCCAGGGTTGGGGTACGAGCAGTACTTC.

The chain recombines TRBV5-8 with TRBJ2-3; 8 positions match TRBD2. CDR1 and CDR2 (germline): SGHTS, YDEGEE. V shed 3 bases and J 1 base; nucleotides not matched to a gene: 7. CDR3 size: 16 residues. DNA for the CDR3: TGTGCCAGCAGCTGGGGGACTAGGCGGCGCACAGATACGCAGTATTTT. Encoded protein: CASSWGTRRRTDTQYF.

J is TRBJ2-7 and V is TRBV6-5; TRBD1 agrees at 10 bases. In germline, CDR1 is MNHEY, CDR2 SVGAGI. The CDR3 is 15 residues long. V shed 5 bases and J 6 bases; nucleotides not matched to a gene: 10. The CDR3 reads CASSIRDRGASEQYF. CDR3 nucleotides: TGTGCCAGCAGTATCCGGGACAGGGGCGCTTCCGAGCAGTACTTC.

CDR3 coding DNA: TGTGCCAGCAGTGAGCGGGTTGGCGGGGAGCTGTTTTTT. The encoded protein is CASSERVGGELFF. The genes are TRBV2 and TRBJ2-2; TRBD2 might be the D (5 bases). The V and J ends lost 3 bases and 7 bases respectively, with 9 bases between them. CDR3 length equals 13 residues. Germline V CDR1 and CDR2: SNHLY, FYNNEI.

This sequence joins TRBV9 and TRBJ2-5, with no clear D. V gave up 0 bases and J gave up 5 bases, with 11 bases separating them. This CDR3 contains 14 residues. Germline CDR1 reads SGDLS; CDR2 reads YYNGEE. The CDR3 region is CASSVGGARETQYF. The DNA for the CDR3 is TGTGCCAGCAGCGTAGGCGGCGCCAGGGAGACCCAGTACTTC.

V usage is TRBV10-3 and J usage is TRBJ2-3; 9 bases are a match to TRBD2. Germline lookup yields CDR1 ENHRY and CDR2 SYGVKD. There are 18 residues in the CDR3. Unmatched junction bases numbered 13, after V lost 2 bases and J lost 4 bases. This CDR3 reads CAISEIDSLAGTADTQYF. The CDR3 nucleotides read TGTGCCATCAGTGAGATTGACAGTCTAGCGGGGACGGCAGATACGCAGTATTTT.

The chain joins TRBV27 to TRBJ1-5; tentative D call: TRBD1 (5 bases). CDR3 length: 13 amino acids. Germline V gives CDR1 MNHEY, CDR2 SMNVEV (reference sequence). The ends were cut back, 6 bases at V and 6 bases at J, with 12 bases in the middle. CDR3 nucleotide sequence: TGTGCCAGCAGCTCGCAGGGTCGTCAGCCCCAGCATTTT. Protein: CASSSQGRQPQHF.

The chain employs TRBV28 and TRBJ2-2; TRBD2 might be the D (5 bases). Germline V lookup: CDR1 MDHEN, CDR2 SYDVKM. The CDR3 runs 14 residues. V was clipped by 5 bases and J by 6 bases, with 13 bases between them. The CDR3 region is CASSTTDFAGELFF. CDR3 coding DNA: TGTGCCAGCAGTACCACGGACTTTGCCGGGGAGCTGTTTTTT. Drawing the rest from reference TRBV28 and TRBJ2-2, the complete variable domain is DVKVTQSSRYLVKRTGEKVFLECVQDMDHENMFWYRQDPGLGLRLIYFSYDVKMKEKGDIPEGYSVSREKKERFSLILESASTNQTSMYLCASSTTDFAGELFFGEGSRLTVL.

The CDR3 spells CSVEDLLGPAGAFF. The CDR3 DNA reads TGCAGCGTTGAAGATCTTTTAGGGCCAGCGGGAGCTTTCTTT. The V call is TRBV29-1, the J call TRBJ1-1, with D unresolved. V was trimmed by 0 bases and J by 10 bases, leaving 18 bases between them. Per germline, CDR1 SQVTM and CDR2 ANQGSEA. The CDR3 totals 14 residues.

V is TRBV4-3 and J is TRBJ1-5; no definite D call. CDR1 and CDR2 from the germline V gene are LGHNA and YSLEER. The length of the CDR3 is 13 residues. The V end was cut by 0 bases, the J end by 1 base, with 1 base between. The DNA of the CDR3 is TGCGCCAGCAGCCAAGAGAGCAATCAGCCCCAGCATTTT. Protein product: CASSQESNQPQHF.

The J gene is TRBJ2-3, the V gene TRBV27; unclear D gene. V lost 3 bases, J lost 0 bases, and 4 bases lay in between. The length of the CDR3 is 13 residues. Germline lookup yields CDR1 MNHEY and CDR2 SMNVEV (reference sequence). CDR3 sequence reads: CASSFYSTDTQYF. The CDR3 bases are TGTGCCAGCAGTTTTTACAGCACAGATACGCAGTATTTT.

This clone was observed a single time. The rearrangement joins TRBV7-6 to TRBJ2-5, with 8 nucleotides matching TRBD1. The CDR3 runs to 15 residues. Germline values: CDR1 SGHVS, CDR2 FNYEAQ. Trimming at V came to 1 base and at J to 5 bases, leaving 6 bases not matched to a gene. CDR3: CASSLGTGIGETQYF. The CDR3 bases are TGTGCCAGCAGCTTAGGGACAGGGATCGGGGAGACCCAGTACTTC.

The chain has TRBV7-2 and TRBJ2-7; TRBD2 matches at 7 bases. The length of the CDR3 is 14 residues. The trim removed 5 bases at V and 4 bases at J, leaving 8 bases unmatched. Germline-derived CDR1 and CDR2 are SGHTA and FQGNSA. The CDR3 protein is CASSRGRVGYEQYF. In nucleotides, the CDR3 is TGTGCCAGCAGCCGAGGGAGGGTGGGATACGAGCAGTACTTC.

The gene calls are TRBV28 and TRBJ2-1; maybe TRBD2 (6 bases). Trimming left V 7 bases short and J 7 bases short, with 20 bases between. The CDR3 has 15 residues. Germline V lookup: CDR1 MDHEN, CDR2 SYDVKM. The CDR3 DNA is TGTGCCAGCAAACTGGCGGGGCGGGGACCTAATGAGCAGTTCTTC. Its protein is CASKLAGRGPNEQFF.

In nucleotides, the CDR3 is TGTGCCAGCAGCCGACTACAGGGAACGGTTTGGAACACTGAAGCTTTCTTT. This gives the protein CASSRLQGTVWNTEAFF. The V and J genes are TRBV5-6 and TRBJ1-1; maybe TRBD1 (6 bases). CDR1 is SGHDT, CDR2 YYEEEE, per germline. Trimming stripped 4 bases from V and 1 base from J, with 20 bases between. The CDR3 has 17 amino acids.

The CDR3 sequence is CASSVSDRLRETQYF. DNA for the CDR3: TGTGCCAGCAGCGTGAGTGACAGACTCCGGGAGACCCAGTACTTC. The V call is TRBV9, the J call TRBJ2-5; D possibly corresponds to TRBD1 (5 bases). Germline V CDR1 and CDR2: SGDLS, YYNGEE. The V gene lost 2 bases and the J gene lost 5 bases, with 16 bases spanning the gap. There are 15 residues in the CDR3.

The V and J genes are TRBV11-3 and TRBJ2-7, with 9 bases that match TRBD1. The CDR3 is 15 residues long. In germline, CDR1 is SGHNT, CDR2 YENEEA. V was clipped by 5 bases and J by 0 bases; unmatched bases: 5. In DNA, the CDR3 is TGTGCCAGCAGCCCCGGGACAGGGAACTCCTACGAGCAGTACTTC. Encoded protein: CASSPGTGNSYEQYF.

J is TRBJ2-1 and V is TRBV15; D possibly corresponds to TRBD2 (5 bases). This CDR3 has 16 amino acids. Germline V gene lookup returns CDR1 LNHNV and CDR2 YYDKDF (reference sequence). Between the trimmed V and J ends, which lost 3 bases and 0 bases, there was a span of 12 bases. CDR3 coding DNA: TGTGCCACCAGCAGTCGAGGGTCGGGCTCCTACAATGAGCAGTTCTTC. Its translation is CATSSRGSGSYNEQFF.

In this sample, this clone turned up once. The chain is built from TRBV11-2 and TRBJ2-7; TRBD2 is a possible D gene (5 bases). Trimming removed 4 bases from V and 6 bases from J, with 10 bases in between. The CDR3 contains 12 residues. The germline V gene has CDR1 SGHAT and CDR2 FQNNGV. CDR3 sequence reads: CASSSEEGEQYF. DNA of the CDR3: TGTGCCAGCAGCTCTGAAGAGGGCGAGCAGTACTTC.